The next 22 T cell receptor beta chains were all read from a single sample in a study of control samples from healthy donors and cancer patients. Here immunoSEQ multiplex PCR was the method, and the copy in TCRdb shows in-frame clones only, minus some. The table records about 130,000 clones, around 94% of them present only once. The sequenced sample consisted of PBMCs. These receptors all come from a man aged 60-69 years with colorectal cancer.

The gene calls are TRBV5-4 and TRBJ1-3; 10 positions agree with TRBD1. V shed 4 bases, J shed 4 bases, and the junction held 5 bases outside the gene matches. Germline lookup yields CDR1 SGHNT and CDR2 YYREEE (reference sequence). This CDR3 has 15 residues. The DNA of the CDR3 is TGTGCCAGCAGCAGAGGACAGGGGGGAGGAAACACCATATATTTT. This translates into CASSRGQGGGNTIYF.

This chain links TRBV7-2 with TRBJ2-7; 10 bases agree with TRBD1. Germline CDR1 is SGHTA and CDR2 is FQGNSA. After removal of 6 bases from V and 0 bases from J, the junction contained 5 bases not matched to a gene. This CDR3 comprises 15 residues. The CDR3 loop reads CASSRTGGNSYEQYF. DNA of the CDR3: TGTGCCAGCAGTCGGACAGGGGGAAACTCCTACGAGCAGTACTTC.

This clone was detected once. The V and J genes are TRBV6-6 and TRBJ1-1; D is ambiguous. This CDR3 spans 14 amino acids. In germline, CDR1 is MNHNY, CDR2 SVGAGI (reference sequence). V was trimmed by 2 bases and J by 0 bases, leaving 7 bases between them. The CDR3 DNA sequence: TGTGCCAGCAGTTACCTTAGGGTGAACACTGAAGCTTTCTTT. It translates to CASSYLRVNTEAFF.

The chain links TRBV19 to TRBJ2-4, with 7 bases lining up with TRBD1. The CDR3 consists of 15 residues. The germline CDR1 and CDR2 sequences are LNHDA and SQIVND (reference sequence). J gave up 1 base and V 3 bases, and 3 bases lay outside the gene matches. DNA of the CDR3: TGTGCCAGTAGTATTCAGGGGGTGGCCAAAAACATTCAGTACTTC. Protein sequence: CASSIQGVAKNIQYF.

The table lists this clone with a count of one. The chain combines TRBV30 with TRBJ2-5; D assignment may be TRBD1 or TRBD2 (7 bases each). Germline values: CDR1 GTSNPN, CDR2 SVGIG (reference sequence). The CDR3 runs to 14 residues. Trimming took 2 bases from V and 4 from J, leaving 14 bases between them. The CDR3 is CAWSSRGGGETQYF. DNA of the CDR3: TGTGCCTGGAGTAGCAGGGGGGGTGGAGAGACCCAGTACTTC.

This rearrangement joins TRBV4-1 to TRBJ1-2; D gene ambiguous. Germline V gene data show CDR1 as MGHRA and CDR2 as YSYEKL. The V end was cut by 1 base, the J end by 4 bases, with 13 bases between. The CDR3 has 15 residues. CDR3 sequence reads: CASSQASQSGYGYTF. The CDR3 nucleotides read TGCGCCAGCAGCCAAGCTAGCCAGTCGGGCTATGGCTACACCTTC.

The chain carries TRBV27 and TRBJ1-2, with 8 bases lining up with TRBD1. With 5 bases clipped from V and 3 bases from J, the junction kept 8 bases outside the gene matches. The length of the CDR3 is 15 residues. The germline V gene encodes CDR1 MNHEY and CDR2 SMNVEV (reference sequence). This chain's CDR3 is CASSPSPDRDYGYTF. CDR3 bases: TGTGCCAGCAGTCCCTCCCCGGACAGGGACTATGGCTACACCTTC.

The chain joins TRBV6-2 or TRBV6-3 to TRBJ1-5, with D possibly matching TRBD1 (5 bases). V lost 5 bases to trimming and J lost 9 bases, with 17 bases between them. This CDR3 has 14 amino acids. In germline, CDR1 is MNHEY, CDR2 SVGEGT. DNA for the CDR3: TGTGCCAGCAGTAGACCGGGACTCAGTCGGCCCCAGCATTTT. The encoded protein is CASSRPGLSRPQHF.

This chain connects TRBV5-1 to TRBJ2-7, with D perhaps TRBD2 (5 bases). Germline CDR1 is SGHRS and CDR2 is YFSETQ. Deletions cut 4 bases from V and 0 bases from J, with 11 bases between. The CDR3 covers 14 residues. This CDR3 is CASSPDLSSYEQYF. The DNA of the CDR3 is TGCGCCAGCAGCCCGGACTTGAGCTCCTACGAGCAGTACTTC.

The chain links TRBV5-1 to TRBJ1-1, with TRBD1 matching over 8 bases. The germline V gene has CDR1 SGHRS and CDR2 YFSETQ. Unmatched junction bases numbered 15, after V lost 1 base and J lost 1 base. CDR3 length equals 19 residues. In nucleotides, the CDR3 is TGCGCCAGCAGCTTGCTTTTCAGTGCAGGGGGCGTGGGGAACACTGAAGCTTTCTTT. Residues: CASSLLFSAGGVGNTEAFF.

The table lists this clone with a count of one. V is TRBV5-1 and J is TRBJ1-3; a weak D match, TRBD1 (5 bases). Germline CDR1 and CDR2: SGHRS and YFSETQ. Trimming took off 3 bases at V and 0 bases at J, with 10 bases between the two ends. CDR3 length: 15 amino acids. The CDR3 here is CASSSGGTSGNTIYF. Here the CDR3 DNA reads TGCGCCAGCAGCTCGGGGGGTACCTCTGGAAACACCATATATTTT.

The chain recombines TRBV20-1 with TRBJ2-7, with D perhaps TRBD1 (5 bases). Germline V gene data show CDR1 as DFQATT and CDR2 as SNEGSKA (reference sequence). CDR3 length: 16 amino acids. Trimming stripped 6 bases from V and 0 bases from J, with 21 bases between. The CDR3 loop is CSASQVAQASSYEQYF. CDR3 bases: TGCAGTGCAAGTCAGGTCGCACAGGCCAGCTCCTACGAGCAGTACTTC.

V is TRBV19 and J is TRBJ1-1; D gene ambiguous. The CDR3 consists of 14 residues. Trimming removed 1 base at V and 0 bases at J, with 6 bases between. Germline loops: CDR1 LNHDA, CDR2 SQIVND (reference sequence). The CDR3 DNA reads TGTGCCAGTAGTATAGGGAATATGAACACTGAAGCTTTCTTT. Encoded protein: CASSIGNMNTEAFF.

This chain uses TRBV30 with TRBJ2-3; TRBD1 or TRBD2 may be the D gene (7 bases each). With 3 bases removed from V and 8 bases from J, the gap between germline ends came to 12 bases. CDR3 length: 12 residues. Looked up from germline, CDR1 is GTSNPN and CDR2 is SVGIG (reference sequence). CDR3 sequence (DNA): TGTGCCTGGAGCCCAGGGGGGGTTACGCAGTATTTT. Its protein is CAWSPGGVTQYF.

The rearrangement links TRBV5-1 to TRBJ1-1, with D possibly TRBD1 on 6 matching bases. The CDR3 is made up of 13 amino acids. Germline V gives CDR1 SGHRS, CDR2 YFSETQ. V dropped 4 bases and J dropped 3 bases, with 10 bases sitting between them. CDR3 sequence: CASSRTGYTEAFF. The CDR3 DNA reads as TGCGCCAGCAGCCGCACAGGGTACACTGAAGCTTTCTTT.

This clone was recorded only once. The chain couples TRBV6-5 to TRBJ1-4; D call uncertain. CDR1 is MNHEY and CDR2 is SVGAGI in the germline V gene. The V end lost 3 bases, the J end lost 0 bases, and 8 bases lay between the germline ends. The CDR3 extends over 15 amino acids. This CDR3 is CASSYGGATNEKLFF. CDR3 coding DNA: TGTGCCAGCAGTTATGGAGGAGCAACTAATGAAAAACTGTTTTTT.

The rearrangement links TRBV19 to TRBJ1-2; D may be TRBD1 (6 bases). Trimming took 6 bases from V and 7 from J, leaving 21 bases between them. CDR1 LNHDA and CDR2 SQIVND come from the germline V gene (reference sequence). There are 15 residues in the CDR3. The CDR3 here is CASRVQGTLGSGYTF. CDR3 sequence (DNA): TGTGCCAGTAGGGTACAGGGTACGCTCGGCTCTGGCTACACCTTC.

The chain joins TRBV7-2 to TRBJ2-3, with D perhaps matching TRBD2 (6 bases). Germline V gene data show CDR1 as SGHTA and CDR2 as FQGNSA. Trimming left V 6 bases short and J 0 bases short, with 7 bases between. The CDR3 contains 13 residues. The CDR3: CASRGRSTDTQYF. The DNA for the CDR3 is TGTGCCAGCAGGGGGAGGAGCACAGATACGCAGTATTTT.

V is TRBV4-1 and J is TRBJ1-2; 9 bases line up with TRBD1. The CDR3 extends over 15 amino acids. Looked up from germline, CDR1 is MGHRA and CDR2 is YSYEKL. Trimming at V came to 4 bases and at J to 0 bases, leaving 3 bases not matched to a gene. The CDR3 reads CASSRGTGTNYGYTF. CDR3 coding DNA: TGCGCCAGCAGCCGAGGGACAGGGACTAACTATGGCTACACCTTC.

The rearrangement links TRBV11-2 to TRBJ1-4; 8 bases map to TRBD1. CDR1 SGHAT and CDR2 FQNNGV come from the germline V gene. This CDR3 is 13 amino acids long. After removal of 5 bases from V and 15 bases from J, the junction contained 11 bases not matched to a gene. CDR3 residues: CASSQSGTGWLFF. The CDR3 DNA is TGTGCCAGCAGCCAATCAGGGACAGGATGGTTGTTTTTT.

This clone has more than one count but fewer than ten. The DNA for the CDR3 is TGTGCCAGCGCCAGGGAGAGCAATCAGCCCCAGCATTTT. This codes for CASARESNQPQHF. The V gene is TRBV2, the J gene TRBJ1-5; D perhaps matches TRBD1 (5 bases). This CDR3 is 13 amino acids long. V was pared by 8 bases and J by 1 base, with 9 bases between. CDR1 and CDR2 (germline): SNHLY, FYNNEI.

This chain links TRBV19 with TRBJ2-2, with 7 bases identical to TRBD1. V gave up 3 bases and J gave up 4 bases; unmatched junction bases: 14. Germline V gives CDR1 LNHDA, CDR2 SQIVND (reference sequence). The CDR3 extends over 18 amino acids. The CDR3 coding sequence is TGTGCCAGTAGTATCCGTCGAGGTGGGACAGACCCCACCGGGGAGCTGTTTTTT. Its translation: CASSIRRGGTDPTGELFF. The complete variable domain, with remaining parts taken from reference TRBV19 and TRBJ2-2, reads DGGITQSPKYLFRKEGQNVTLSCEQNLNHDAMYWYRQDPGQGLRLIYYSQIVNDFQKGDIAEGYSVSREKKESFPLTVTSAQKNPTAFYLCASSIRRGGTDPTGELFFGEGSRLTVL.